The clone carrying this T cell receptor (beta chain) was seen more than once but under ten times. The CDR3 consists of 19 residues. V gave up 7 bases and J gave up 0 bases, with 27 bases separating them. CDR1 is SGHAT, CDR2 FQDESV, per germline (reference sequence). TCRdb redid the calling of the 5' RACE reads with MiXCR, one entry per CDR3 protein. Found here are under 600,000 distinct CDR3 sequences, about 13% of them singletons; the top ten hold 11% to 15%. This entry is derived from a study of T cells after yellow fever vaccination. This rearrangement joins TRBV11-1 to TRBJ1-1; TRBD1 is a possible D gene (5 bases). This clonotype was obtained from a man in his thirties or forties who received the YFV17D yellow fever vaccine. The sequences come from PBMCs, collected on the day of the yellow fever booster vaccination. CDR3 sequence reads: CASTNRDANVKRMNTEAFF. Here the CDR3 DNA reads TGTGCCAGCACCAACCGGGACGCCAACGTCAAACGCATGAACACTGAAGCTTTCTTT.